This section outlines one T cell receptor beta chain sequence together with its context. The sample originates from a study of shared T cell receptors in the human thymus. Repertoires were generated with immunoSEQ multiplex PCR, while TCRdb's copy carries only in-frame clones and drops some. Here the sample spans 700,000 or so clones, roughly 85% being singletons. Another study also made use of these data, one on human thymus T cells. From that study: It was from resections taken during corrective heart surgery that the thymus tissue came. Use of V and J genes seemed skewed within the thymic and blood repertoires. Unrelated individuals reportedly shared highly overlapping thymic TCR repertoires.

The TCR comes from a girl under three years old with a congenital heart defect. The sample comprised thymocytes.

DNA for the CDR3: TGTGCCAGCAGGGGGACAGGGCCGAAGGGCGCACGGTACGCCTACGAGCAGTACTTC. This sequence encodes CASRGTGPKGARYAYEQYF. V usage is TRBV2 and J usage is TRBJ2-7, with 9 bases matching TRBD1. The CDR3 spans 19 residues. Germline CDR1 and CDR2: SNHLY and FYNNEI. V trimming: 6 bases; J trimming: 2 bases; junction bases outside the gene matches: 20. The variable domain in full, with the rest retrieved from reference TRBV2 and TRBJ2-7, is EPEVTQTPSHQVTQMGQEVILRCVPISNHLYFYWYRQILGQKVEFLVSFYNNEISEKSEIFDDQFSVERPDGSNFTLKIRSTKLEDSAMYFCASRGTGPKGARYAYEQYFGPGTRLTVT.